The next 30 T cell receptor beta chains were all read from a single sample in a study of T cell changes during pregnancy in multiple sclerosis. Method: immunoSEQ multiplex PCR; TCRdb's copy keeps in-frame clones and lacks some. The sample consists of 100,000 or so clones, around 94% of them appearing once. Sequencing used peripheral blood, obtained in the second trimester of pregnancy. All receptors come from a female donor with multiple sclerosis, enrolled in a pregnancy study.

V and J are TRBV28 and TRBJ1-2; D is perhaps TRBD1 (6 bases). The CDR3 consists of 14 residues. V was cut by 1 base and J by 8 bases, with 14 bases left in between. Per germline, CDR1 MDHEN and CDR2 SYDVKM. The CDR3 DNA reads as TGTGCCAGCAGTTTATCCCCAGGGGTAAGCGGCTACACCTTC. The encoded protein is CASSLSPGVSGYTF.

V and J are TRBV10-1 and TRBJ2-2; no reliable D call. Germline lookup yields CDR1 WNHNN and CDR2 SYGVQD (reference sequence). The V end lost 2 bases, the J end lost 7 bases, and 8 bases lay between the germline ends. This CDR3 comprises 13 residues. The CDR3 region has the DNA TGCGCCAGCAGTGAGGAGATCGACGGGGAGCTGTTTTTT. Its protein is CASSEEIDGELFF.

This clone appeared a single time. The chain couples TRBV10-3 to TRBJ1-2; no definite D call. This CDR3 is built from 14 residues. Germline V gene lookup returns CDR1 ENHRY and CDR2 SYGVKD. Trimming removed 3 bases from V and 4 bases from J, with 12 bases in between. CDR3 in DNA: TGTGCCATCAGTGAAGGCGGTGCCGGCTATGGCTACACCTTC. Translating it yields CAISEGGAGYGYTF.

With regard to this clone: Other DNA sequences within the sample encode an identical CDR3. This chain connects TRBV9 to TRBJ2-7, with 11 bases lining up with TRBD1. Looked up from germline, CDR1 is SGDLS and CDR2 is YYNGEE. With 3 bases clipped from V and 4 bases from J, the junction kept 3 bases outside the gene matches. The CDR3 length is 14 residues. In DNA, the CDR3 is TGTGCCAGCAGCGCGGGACAGGGGGGTTACGAGCAGTACTTC. Translation: CASSAGQGGYEQYF.

The chain carries TRBV6-1 and TRBJ1-3; no firm D call. Germline V gene sequence: CDR1 MNHNS, CDR2 SASEGT. The V end lost 3 bases, the J end lost 0 bases, and 9 bases lay between the germline ends. The CDR3 is 15 residues long. CDR3 sequence (DNA): TGTGCCAGCAGTGAGCGGAGCCACTCTGGAAACACCATATATTTT. Translated, it gives CASSERSHSGNTIYF.

The chain carries TRBV7-8 and TRBJ1-2; 7 nucleotides line up with TRBD1. The CDR3 totals 14 residues. Germline V gene data show CDR1 as SGHVS and CDR2 as FQNEAQ. After removal of 1 base from V and 7 bases from J, the junction contained 6 bases not matched to a gene. CDR3 loop: CASSLDRQGLGYTF. CDR3 in DNA: TGTGCCAGCAGCTTAGATAGACAGGGACTTGGCTACACCTTC.

J is TRBJ2-5 and V is TRBV9; TRBD1 might be the D (6 bases). Germline V gives CDR1 SGDLS, CDR2 YYNGEE. Trimming left V 3 bases short and J 5 bases short, with 17 bases between. The CDR3 contains 15 residues. The CDR3 nucleotides are TGTGCCAGCAGCGCCTTTGGGACACAAGGCGAGACCCAGTACTTC. Protein sequence: CASSAFGTQGETQYF.

Comment on this clone: Other DNA sequences in the same sample also yield this CDR3. The chain is built from TRBV9 and TRBJ1-1, with 8 positions matching TRBD1. Per germline, CDR1 SGDLS and CDR2 YYNGEE. V shed 0 bases, J shed 4 bases, and the junction held 2 bases outside the gene matches. CDR3 length: 14 amino acids. CDR3 protein: CASSVEQGGTEAFF. The CDR3 DNA sequence: TGTGCCAGCAGCGTAGAACAGGGGGGCACTGAAGCTTTCTTT.

This rearrangement joins TRBV30 to TRBJ1-5, with 10 bases aligning to TRBD1. Germline V CDR1 and CDR2: GTSNPN, SVGIG (reference sequence). With 3 bases clipped from V and 5 bases from J, the junction kept 13 bases outside the gene matches. This CDR3 is built from 17 residues. The DNA for the CDR3 is TGTGCCTGGAGGGGCCCGGGACAGGGGATGAGGGATCAGCCCCAGCATTTT. Translated: CAWRGPGQGMRDQPQHF.

About this clone: Relative to the germline gene, one junction end is altered; a read error may explain this. Other DNA sequences in the sample encode the same CDR3. The chain employs TRBV9 and TRBJ1-2, with 9 positions matching TRBD1. Germline lookup yields CDR1 SGDLS and CDR2 YYNGEE. This CDR3 has 15 amino acids. CDR3 protein: CASSAAGTGNYGYTF. In nucleotides, the CDR3 is TGTGCCAGCAGCGCCGCCGGGACAGGGAACTATGGTTACACCTTC.

This rearrangement joins TRBV5-4 to TRBJ2-3; a possible D gene is TRBD1 (6 bases). The CDR3 is made up of 13 amino acids. The germline gives CDR1 SGHNT, CDR2 YYREEE (reference sequence). V gave up 4 bases and J gave up 8 bases, with 14 bases separating them. Written as DNA, the CDR3 is TGTGCCAGCAGCCAGCGGACAGAGATTACGCAGTATTTT. Its protein product is CASSQRTEITQYF.

The chain joins TRBV2 to TRBJ1-3, with TRBD1 matching 9 bases. The V and J ends lost 3 bases and 4 bases, in that order; junction bases with no gene match: 7. Germline V gives CDR1 SNHLY, CDR2 FYNNEI. This CDR3 spans 16 amino acids. The DNA for the CDR3 is TGTGCCAGCAGTGAGCTGCGGACAGGGGTCGGAAACACCATATATTTT. Protein: CASSELRTGVGNTIYF.

The rearrangement uses TRBV15 and TRBJ1-1; no clear D. CDR1 and CDR2 (germline): LNHNV, YYDKDF (reference sequence). This CDR3 has 16 amino acids. V lost 3 bases, J lost 0 bases, and 14 bases lay in between. CDR3 bases: TGTGCCACCAGCAGGGGTGGCGGCAGCATGAACACTGAAGCTTTCTTT. Its translation: CATSRGGGSMNTEAFF.

The V and J genes are TRBV5-5 and TRBJ2-7; tentative D call: TRBD2 (5 bases). The CDR3 is 16 residues long. The germline V gene has CDR1 SGHKS and CDR2 YYEKEE (reference sequence). Between the trimmed V and J ends, which lost 6 bases and 0 bases, there was a span of 19 bases. CDR3 bases: TGTGCCAGCACCCTTAGGTGGACTTCCCCCTCCTACGAGCAGTACTTC. Its translation: CASTLRWTSPSYEQYF.

This chain connects TRBV5-4 to TRBJ2-5; possibly TRBD2 for D (5 bases). This CDR3 spans 17 amino acids. Germline CDR1 is SGHNT and CDR2 is YYREEE (reference sequence). Trimming removed 0 bases from V and 0 bases from J, with 15 bases in between. For the CDR3, the DNA is TGTGCCAGCAGCTTGGTAGATTTCGGACTCCACCAAGAGACCCAGTACTTC. Translating it yields CASSLVDFGLHQETQYF.

The chain has TRBV29-1 and TRBJ2-3, with TRBD2 identical over 12 bases. With 6 bases clipped from V and 5 bases from J, the junction kept 9 bases outside the gene matches. The CDR3 has 15 residues. The germline CDR1 and CDR2 sequences are SQVTM and ANQGSEA. The CDR3 sequence: CSVGLAGLGGDTQYF. The CDR3 DNA sequence: TGCAGCGTGGGACTAGCGGGCCTTGGGGGAGATACGCAGTATTTT.

V and J are TRBV18 and TRBJ2-7; the D is unclear. The germline gives CDR1 KGHSH, CDR2 LQKENI. The CDR3 is made up of 16 amino acids. V lost 6 bases and J lost 0, with 18 bases in between. CDR3 loop: CASSLPPSFSSYEQYF. The DNA of the CDR3 is TGTGCCAGCTCTCTCCCTCCCTCTTTCAGCTCCTACGAGCAGTACTTC.

The genes are TRBV28 and TRBJ1-2, with D tentatively TRBD1 (6 bases). V lost 7 bases and J lost 8, with 11 bases in between. Germline CDR1 reads MDHEN; CDR2 reads SYDVKM. This CDR3 region has 11 residues. CDR3 region: CASTQGYGYTF. The CDR3 coding sequence is TGTGCCAGCACCCAGGGGTACGGCTACACCTTC.

The rearrangement links TRBV13 to TRBJ2-4, with a weak D call TRBD1 (6 bases). This CDR3 contains 15 residues. From germline, CDR1 is PRHDT and CDR2 FYEKMQ (reference sequence). V was clipped by 5 bases and J by 0 bases, with 11 bases between them. The CDR3 here is CASSPQGIAKNIQYF. The CDR3 nucleotides are TGTGCCAGCAGCCCCCAGGGGATAGCCAAAAACATTCAGTACTTC. Together with reference TRBV13 and TRBJ2-4, the CDR3 gives the full variable domain: AAGVIQSPRHLIKEKRETATLKCYPIPRHDTVYWYQQGPGQDPQFLISFYEKMQSDKGSIPDRFSAQQFSDYHSELNMSSLELGDSALYFCASSPQGIAKNIQYFGAGTRLSVL.

The chain carries TRBV7-9 and TRBJ2-7; D possibly corresponds to TRBD1 (6 bases). Germline CDR1 is SEHNR and CDR2 is FQNEAQ (reference sequence). V was trimmed by 2 bases and J by 5 bases, leaving 13 bases between them. The CDR3 is made up of 14 amino acids. DNA for the CDR3: TGTGCCAGCAGCTTATTACAGGGACAAAACGAGCAGTACTTC. Its protein product is CASSLLQGQNEQYF.

The table lists this clone with a few counts. This sequence joins TRBV7-8 and TRBJ1-2; 7 bases agree with TRBD1. From germline, CDR1 is SGHVS and CDR2 FQNEAQ. With 4 bases clipped from V and 4 bases from J, the junction kept 6 bases outside the gene matches. CDR3 length: 14 residues. CDR3 sequence: CASSWLRTGYGYTF. The CDR3 DNA follows: TGTGCCAGCAGCTGGTTGAGGACAGGCTATGGCTACACCTTC.

The V and J genes are TRBV9 and TRBJ2-5; 10 nucleotides agree with TRBD2. CDR3 size: 14 residues. In germline, CDR1 is SGDLS, CDR2 YYNGEE. With 2 bases clipped from V and 6 bases from J, the junction kept 4 bases outside the gene matches. The CDR3 DNA follows: TGTGCCAGCAGCGTCCTAGCGGGGGAGAAGACCCAGTACTTC. As protein: CASSVLAGEKTQYF.

J is TRBJ2-7 and V is TRBV19; 14 nucleotides line up with TRBD2. Germline V CDR1 and CDR2: LNHDA, SQIVND (reference sequence). The CDR3 spans 14 residues. With V trimmed by 4 bases and J by 12 bases, 8 bases remained unmatched. The CDR3, as DNA: TGTGCCAGTAGTACAGGGACTAGCGGGAGTCAGCCGTACTTC. This gives the protein CASSTGTSGSQPYF.

The gene calls are TRBV29-1 and TRBJ2-1; 9 bases are a match to TRBD2. This CDR3 is built from 15 residues. V lost 1 base and J lost 5; bases outside the gene matches: 6. Germline assignment: CDR1 SQVTM and CDR2 ANQGSEA. In DNA, the CDR3 is TGCAGCGTTGAAGTCCGACTAGCGGTTAACAATGAGCAGTTCTTC. This gives the protein CSVEVRLAVNNEQFF.

The chain recombines TRBV18 with TRBJ2-7; TRBD1 matches at 7 bases. Germline V gene sequence: CDR1 KGHSH, CDR2 LQKENI. The CDR3 contains 14 residues. With 2 bases clipped from V and 3 bases from J, the junction kept 4 bases outside the gene matches. This CDR3 reads CASSPSGQLYEQYF. CDR3 sequence (DNA): TGTGCCAGCTCACCATCGGGACAGCTCTACGAGCAGTACTTC.

The CDR3 nucleotides are TGTGCCAGCAGCGCCACTAGCGGGCTTCTGGATACGCAGTATTTT. It translates to CASSATSGLLDTQYF. This chain joins TRBV7-6 and TRBJ2-3; TRBD2 aligns across 9 bases. The germline V gene encodes CDR1 SGHVS and CDR2 FNYEAQ. V was pared by 5 bases and J by 6 bases, with 9 bases of the junction left unmatched. There are 15 residues in the CDR3.

J is TRBJ2-3 and V is TRBV29-1, with D perhaps matching TRBD2 (6 bases). V lost 6 bases and J 1 base, leaving 14 bases between the germline ends. The CDR3 consists of 14 residues. Germline CDR1 reads SQVTM; CDR2 reads ANQGSEA. The CDR3 here is CSVRLGGGTDTQYF. The CDR3 DNA sequence: TGCAGCGTCCGACTAGGCGGGGGCACAGATACGCAGTATTTT.

The chain links TRBV5-1 to TRBJ2-7; D gene uncertain. The CDR3 has 14 residues. V was clipped by 3 bases and J by 1 base, with 11 bases between them. The germline gives CDR1 SGHRS, CDR2 YFSETQ. The CDR3 DNA sequence: TGCGCCAGCAGCTCCCAGCCGACATCCTACGAGCAGTACTTC. It codes for CASSSQPTSYEQYF.

This clone has only a few counts. This chain joins TRBV30 and TRBJ2-1, with TRBD2 matching 7 bases. Germline V CDR1 and CDR2: GTSNPN, SVGIG (reference sequence). The CDR3 consists of 13 residues. The ends lost 8 bases at V and 7 bases at J; junction bases unmatched: 11. CDR3 sequence (DNA): TGTGCCCGCTCCCCGGGAGGTCTGAATGAGCAGTTCTTC. Translated, it gives CARSPGGLNEQFF.

The genes are TRBV2 and TRBJ1-1; D is perhaps TRBD1 (6 bases). The ends were cut back, 3 bases at V and 5 bases at J, with 10 bases in the middle. CDR1 and CDR2 from the germline V gene are SNHLY and FYNNEI. CDR3 length equals 13 residues. CDR3: CASSEDQGTEAFF. The DNA for the CDR3 is TGTGCCAGCAGTGAGGATCAGGGGACTGAAGCTTTCTTT.